The sequence of this T cell receptor beta chain was determined in a study of control samples from healthy donors and cancer patients (dated by TCRdb to the early 2020s). Preparation of the library involved the immunoSEQ multiplex PCR assay. The table was pulled from immuneACCESS by TCRdb, which kept in-frame rearrangements only. Such tables lose some clones; where checked, under half of the loss comes from unresolved V genes, and the rest has no known cause. The sample table shows some 140,000 clones, and approximately 90% are seen once. The top ten constitute about 9% of the sample. On this clone itself: Its target antigen remains unknown. Within one base of it there is no much larger clone, and no base qualities were kept.

The sequenced sample consisted of blood. The TCR comes from a woman in her thirties in good health.

The sequenced DNA is TGTGCCAGCAGTTCGACCGGGGACTACACCTTC. This encodes CASSSTGDYTF. In this chain, TRBV6-5 is recombined with TRBJ1-2, with the D gene not clear enough to name. The CDR3 sequence holds 11 residues, the cysteine and phenylalanine included. Of all the DNA, just the CDR3 is kept, 33 bases in frame from base 1. The junction carries 10 bases between V and J, which are trimmed by 4 bases and 10 bases respectively. CDR1 and CDR2 were assigned from the germline V gene as MNHEY and SVGAGI.